This T cell receptor (beta chain) comes out of a study of T cell responses to AZD1222 COVID-19 vaccine. The V end lost 5 bases, the J end lost 1 base, and 14 bases lay between the germline ends. This CDR3 spans 16 amino acids. The germline V gene has CDR1 SGHTA and CDR2 FQGTGA. Profiled with immunoSEQ multiplex PCR; TCRdb holds only in-frame clones, not every one. This table has some 130,000 clones, around 90% appearing once. The chain carries TRBV7-3 and TRBJ2-2; D possibly corresponds to TRBD1 (6 bases). Sequenced material: peripheral blood, taken on day 0 of AZD1222 vaccination. This clonotype was sampled from an adult in good health. The CDR3 reads CASSLGQPGNTGELFF. The CDR3 DNA is TGTGCCAGCAGCCTAGGACAGCCCGGGAACACCGGGGAGCTGTTTTTT.